The text below deals with one T cell receptor (beta chain). The antigen is not known. This sample is part of a study of cytomegalovirus exposure and HLA in healthy donors. Looking at the study overall: The same platform was used for the 95 to 150 validation repertoires and the roughly 600 first-cohort repertoires, a later analysis reported.

From the roughly 120-subject validation cohort, which was separate from the roughly 620-subject first cohort, the donors were drawn. CDR3 size: 13 residues. The ends were cut back, 4 bases at V and 4 bases at J, with 11 bases in the middle. CDR1 and CDR2 from the germline V gene are SGHNT and YYREEE (reference sequence). The table came from immunoSEQ multiplex PCR; TCRdb's copy has only in-frame clones and leaves some out. The sample shows tens of thousands of clones, around 96% of them seen only once. Notes on the study in general: About 150 TCR beta chains were listed as cytomegalovirus-associated. The authors confirmed in vitro that a few CMV-associated chains were specific for CMV antigens.

The receptor was derived from a man between 18 and 29 years old in good health and CMV-seropositive. The sample comprised PBMCs. The chain combines TRBV5-4 with TRBJ2-5; possibly TRBD1 for D (5 bases). CDR3 bases: TGTGCCAGCAGCCCCAGGGTTACAGAGACCCAGTACTTC. Translated: CASSPRVTETQYF.